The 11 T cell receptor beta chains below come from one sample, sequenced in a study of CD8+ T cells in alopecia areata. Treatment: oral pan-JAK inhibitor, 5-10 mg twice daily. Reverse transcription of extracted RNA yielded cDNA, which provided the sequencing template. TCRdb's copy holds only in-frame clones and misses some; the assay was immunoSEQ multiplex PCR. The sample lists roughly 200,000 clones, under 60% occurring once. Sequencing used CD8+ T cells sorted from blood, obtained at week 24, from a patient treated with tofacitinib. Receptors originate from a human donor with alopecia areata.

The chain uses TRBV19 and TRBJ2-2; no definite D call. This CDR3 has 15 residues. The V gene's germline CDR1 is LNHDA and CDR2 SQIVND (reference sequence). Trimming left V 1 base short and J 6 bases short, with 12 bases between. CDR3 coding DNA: TGTGCCAGTAGTATAGGTTCATGGTTGGCCGGGGAGCTGTTTTTT. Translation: CASSIGSWLAGELFF.

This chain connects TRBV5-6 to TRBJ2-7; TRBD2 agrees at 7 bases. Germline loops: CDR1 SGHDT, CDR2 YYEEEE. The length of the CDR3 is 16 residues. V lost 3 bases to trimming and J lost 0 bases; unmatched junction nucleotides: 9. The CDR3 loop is CASSSRLGRDSYEQYF. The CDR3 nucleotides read TGTGCCAGCAGCTCTCGATTAGGGAGGGACTCCTACGAGCAGTACTTC. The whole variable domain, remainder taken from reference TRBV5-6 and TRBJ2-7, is DAGVTQSPTHLIKTRGQQVTLRCSPKSGHDTVSWYQQALGQGPQFIFQYYEEEERQRGNFPDRFSGHQFPNYSSELNVNALLLGDSALYLCASSSRLGRDSYEQYFGPGTRLTVT.

The CDR3 coding sequence is TGCAGTGGAGTCGACAGGGGCGAGTACTTC. Its translation is CSGVDRGEYF. The chain couples TRBV29-1 to TRBJ2-5, with 8 nucleotides matching TRBD1. CDR3 size: 10 residues. Germline assignment: CDR1 SQVTM and CDR2 ANQGSEA.

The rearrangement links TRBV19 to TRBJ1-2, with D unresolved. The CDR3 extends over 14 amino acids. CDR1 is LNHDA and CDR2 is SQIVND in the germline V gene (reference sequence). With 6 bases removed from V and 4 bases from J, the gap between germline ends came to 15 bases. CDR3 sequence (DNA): TGTGCCAGTAGGATGTCGTCTCTGGGCTATGGCTACACCTTC. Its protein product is CASRMSSLGYGYTF.

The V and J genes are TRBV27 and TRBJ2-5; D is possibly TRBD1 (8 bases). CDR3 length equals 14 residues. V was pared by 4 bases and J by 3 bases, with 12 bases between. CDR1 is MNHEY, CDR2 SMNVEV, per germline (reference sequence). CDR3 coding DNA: TGTGCCAGCAGTTCACAGGGGGGGGAAGAGACCCAGTACTTC. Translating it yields CASSSQGGEETQYF.

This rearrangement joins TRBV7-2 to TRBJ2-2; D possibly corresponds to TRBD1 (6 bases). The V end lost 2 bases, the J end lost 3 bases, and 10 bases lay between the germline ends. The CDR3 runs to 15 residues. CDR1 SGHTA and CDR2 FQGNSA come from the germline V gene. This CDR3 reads CASSLRGSYTGELFF. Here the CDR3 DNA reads TGTGCCAGCAGCTTAAGGGGGTCTTACACCGGGGAGCTGTTTTTT.

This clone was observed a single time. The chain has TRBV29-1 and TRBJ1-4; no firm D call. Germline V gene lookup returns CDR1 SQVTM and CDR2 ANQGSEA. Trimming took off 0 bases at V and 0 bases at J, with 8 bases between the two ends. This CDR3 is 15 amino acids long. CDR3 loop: CSVEDFTTTNEKLFF. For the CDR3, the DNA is TGCAGCGTTGAAGATTTTACCACAACTAATGAAAAACTGTTTTTT.

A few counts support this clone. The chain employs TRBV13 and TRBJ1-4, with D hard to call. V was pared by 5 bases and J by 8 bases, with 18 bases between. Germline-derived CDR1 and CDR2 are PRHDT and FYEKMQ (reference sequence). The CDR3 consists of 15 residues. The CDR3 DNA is TGTGCCAGCAGCCCTTTCGGGGAGGGTGAAGAAAAACTGTTTTTT. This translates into CASSPFGEGEEKLFF. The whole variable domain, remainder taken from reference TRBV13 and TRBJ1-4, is AAGVIQSPRHLIKEKRETATLKCYPIPRHDTVYWYQQGPGQDPQFLISFYEKMQSDKGSIPDRFSAQQFSDYHSELNMSSLELGDSALYFCASSPFGEGEEKLFFGSGTQLSVL.

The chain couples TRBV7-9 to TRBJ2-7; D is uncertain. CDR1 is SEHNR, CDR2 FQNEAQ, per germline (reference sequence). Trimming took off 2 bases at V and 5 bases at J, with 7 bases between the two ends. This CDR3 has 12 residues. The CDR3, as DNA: TGTGCCAGCAGCTTACAGGCGAACGAGCAGTACTTC. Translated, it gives CASSLQANEQYF.

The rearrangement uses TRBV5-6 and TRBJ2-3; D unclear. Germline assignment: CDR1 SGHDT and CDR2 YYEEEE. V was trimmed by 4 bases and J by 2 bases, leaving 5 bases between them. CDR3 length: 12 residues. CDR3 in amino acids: CASSIYTDTQYF. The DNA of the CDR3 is TGTGCCAGCAGCATATACACAGATACGCAGTATTTT.

In DNA form, the CDR3 reads TGTGCCAGCGCGGGTCTCTATGGCTACACCTTC. Its protein product is CASAGLYGYTF. The chain links TRBV6-5 to TRBJ1-2; D is ambiguous. This CDR3 has 11 residues. Trimming took 8 bases from V and 4 from J, leaving 8 bases between them. The germline gives CDR1 MNHEY, CDR2 SVGAGI.